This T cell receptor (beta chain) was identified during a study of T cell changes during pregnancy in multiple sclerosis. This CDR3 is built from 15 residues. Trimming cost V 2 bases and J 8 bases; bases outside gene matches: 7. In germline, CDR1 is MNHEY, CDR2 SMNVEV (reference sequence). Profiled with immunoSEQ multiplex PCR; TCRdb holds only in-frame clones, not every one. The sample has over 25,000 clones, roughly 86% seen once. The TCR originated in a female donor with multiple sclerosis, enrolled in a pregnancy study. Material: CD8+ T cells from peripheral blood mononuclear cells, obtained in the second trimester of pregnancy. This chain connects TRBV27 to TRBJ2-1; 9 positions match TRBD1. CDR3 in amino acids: CASSLDGQGWDEQFF. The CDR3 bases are TGTGCCAGCAGTTTAGACGGACAGGGGTGGGATGAGCAGTTCTTC.